These 29 T cell receptor beta chains came from one sample sequenced in a study of T cell responses to AZD1222 COVID-19 vaccine. The table came from immunoSEQ multiplex PCR; TCRdb's copy has only in-frame clones and leaves some out. Of about 100,000 clones in the sample, about 88% were seen once. The specimen was peripheral blood, collected on day 0 of AZD1222 vaccination. The receptors stem from an adult in good health.

The chain is built from TRBV4-2 and TRBJ1-5; no firm D call. CDR3 length: 17 amino acids. V dropped 0 bases and J dropped 0 bases, with 12 bases sitting between them. Germline CDR1 LGHNA, CDR2 YNFKEQ. CDR3: CASSQDRSRNSNQPQHF. The DNA for the CDR3 is TGTGCCAGCAGCCAAGATAGGAGCAGAAATAGCAATCAGCCCCAGCATTTT.

CDR3 coding DNA: TGTGCCAGCCCCGGACAGGGAACTCAGCCCCAGCATTTT. It codes for CASPGQGTQPQHF. The chain couples TRBV21-1 to TRBJ1-5; the table's D gene call, TRBD1, was not cross checked with the DNA. TRBV21-1 is termed a pseudogene. The CDR3 extends over 13 amino acids.

The rearrangement uses TRBV7-6 and TRBJ2-1; D is possibly TRBD2 (6 bases). Germline CDR1 and CDR2: SGHVS and FNYEAQ. With 2 bases removed from V and 6 bases from J, the gap between germline ends came to 17 bases. The CDR3 extends over 16 amino acids. The CDR3 DNA reads TGTGCCAGCAGCTTAACCGGGACTCTCTCAATCAATGAGCAGTTCTTC. Its translation is CASSLTGTLSINEQFF.

The chain joins TRBV6-2 or TRBV6-3 to TRBJ1-1; 8 bases fit TRBD1. V gave up 5 bases and J gave up 0 bases; unmatched junction bases: 8. The CDR3 spans 16 residues. Germline assignment: CDR1 MNHEY and CDR2 SVGEGT. CDR3: CASSPGTGAMNTEAFF. CDR3 in DNA: TGTGCCAGCAGTCCCGGGACAGGAGCTATGAACACTGAAGCTTTCTTT.

The CDR3 protein is CAWSVKAGVKAFF. The CDR3 region has the DNA TGTGCCTGGAGTGTAAAGGCGGGGGTGAAAGCTTTCTTT. The V gene is TRBV30, the J gene TRBJ1-1; D might be TRBD1 (5 bases). The CDR3 sequence is 13 residues long. With 0 bases removed from V and 9 bases from J, the gap between germline ends came to 14 bases. From germline, CDR1 is GTSNPN and CDR2 SVGIG (reference sequence).

The chain has TRBV19 and TRBJ2-5; D may be TRBD1 or TRBD2 (6 bases each). Germline CDR1 LNHDA, CDR2 SQIVND (reference sequence). This CDR3 has 13 residues. V was clipped by 5 bases and J by 4 bases, with 11 bases between them. In nucleotides, the CDR3 is TGTGCCAGTAGTGAGGGGGGAGGAGAGACCCAGTACTTC. Protein product: CASSEGGGETQYF. Filled out from reference TRBV19 and TRBJ2-5, the complete variable domain reads DGGITQSPKYLFRKEGQNVTLSCEQNLNHDAMYWYRQDPGQGLRLIYYSQIVNDFQKGDIAEGYSVSREKKESFPLTVTSAQKNPTAFYLCASSEGGGETQYFGPGTRLLVL.

The chain combines TRBV6-5 with TRBJ1-3; D possibly corresponds to TRBD1 (6 bases). Trimming took off 0 bases at V and 0 bases at J, with 9 bases between the two ends. The CDR3 has 16 residues. The V gene's germline CDR1 is MNHEY and CDR2 SVGAGI. The CDR3 DNA is TGTGCCAGCAGTTACTCAATACAGGGCTCTGGAAACACCATATATTTT. It specifies CASSYSIQGSGNTIYF.

The chain has TRBV2 and TRBJ2-1; D perhaps matches TRBD2 (6 bases). The CDR3 runs 14 residues. Deletions cut 4 bases from V and 7 bases from J, with 14 bases between. Germline V lookup: CDR1 SNHLY, CDR2 FYNNEI. The CDR3 DNA follows: TGTGCCAGCAGTGTCCAGGAGGGCCCGAATGAGCAGTTCTTC. Translated: CASSVQEGPNEQFF.

This sequence joins TRBV28 and TRBJ2-2; D call uncertain. This CDR3 contains 15 residues. The germline CDR1 and CDR2 sequences are MDHEN and SYDVKM. The CDR3 sequence is CPTTQTPTATGELFF. CDR3 bases: TGTCCCACCACTCAAACCCCCACCGCGACCGGGGAGCTGTTTTTT.

In this sample, this clone turned up a few times. This chain links TRBV6-4 with TRBJ2-1; TRBD2 aligns across 8 bases. The length of the CDR3 is 15 residues. Germline trimming cut 6 bases from V and 5 bases from J; bases unmatched to any gene: 9. Germline CDR1 reads MRHNA; CDR2 reads SNTAGT. CDR3 in amino acids: CASSPAGGGNNEQFF. The CDR3 bases are TGTGCCAGCAGCCCGGCGGGGGGAGGAAACAATGAGCAGTTCTTC.

Points on this clone: At one end the junction does not follow the germline gene, possibly because of a read error. This sequence joins TRBV28 and TRBJ1-5; no definite D call. This CDR3 is built from 16 residues. Germline CDR1 MDHEN, CDR2 SYDVKM. CDR3 sequence (DNA): TGTGCCAGCAGTCTATGGTTAAGGGATACAAATCAGCCCCAGCATTTT. As protein: CASSLWLRDTNQPQHF. The whole variable domain, remainder taken from reference TRBV28 and TRBJ1-5, is DVKVTQSSRYLVKRTGEKVFLECVQDMDHENMFWYRQDPGLGLRLIYFSYDVKMKEKGDIPEGYSVSREKKERFSLILESASTNQTSMYLCASSLWLRDTNQPQHFGDGTRLSIL.

The chain has TRBV4-1 and TRBJ2-1; 14 bases line up with TRBD2. This CDR3 has 17 residues. V gave up 2 bases and J gave up 9 bases; unmatched junction bases: 9. The germline gives CDR1 MGHRA, CDR2 YSYEKL. The DNA of the CDR3 is TGCGCCAGCAGCCAATTGAGGGGACTAGCGGGAGAGTTTGAGCAGTTCTTC. Protein product: CASSQLRGLAGEFEQFF.

This clone was observed a handful of times. The chain joins TRBV29-1 to TRBJ1-2; 7 nucleotides agree with TRBD1. Germline V CDR1 and CDR2: SQVTM, ANQGSEA. CDR3 length equals 15 residues. J lost 2 bases, V lost 1 base, and 7 bases had no gene match. The CDR3 DNA reads TGCAGCGTTGAAGGCGACGAGGGACAGAACTATGGCTACACCTTC. It codes for CSVEGDEGQNYGYTF.

The J gene is TRBJ2-5, the V gene TRBV19; 8 bases match TRBD1. The CDR3 runs to 14 residues. V lost 3 bases and J lost 4; bases outside the gene matches: 4. CDR1 is LNHDA and CDR2 is SQIVND in the germline V gene (reference sequence). CDR3 in DNA: TGTGCCAGTAGTATCGACAGGGGACGAGAGACCCAGTACTTC. Its protein is CASSIDRGRETQYF.

The chain uses TRBV5-4 and TRBJ1-2; D remains unclear. Trimming removed 4 bases from V and 3 bases from J, with 16 bases in between. The CDR3 is made up of 15 amino acids. The germline gives CDR1 SGHNT, CDR2 YYREEE (reference sequence). Written as DNA, the CDR3 is TGTGCCAGCAGCCCGGCCCCCGGTGGGGACTATGGCTACACCTTC. Translating it yields CASSPAPGGDYGYTF.

The V call is TRBV13, the J call TRBJ2-5, with TRBD2 matching over 7 bases. The J segment lost 3 bases and the V segment lost 3 bases, leaving 10 bases of the junction unmatched. Germline CDR1 and CDR2: PRHDT and FYEKMQ (reference sequence). The CDR3 loop spans 16 amino acids. CDR3 DNA sequence: TGTGCCAGCAGCTTTATCCGGGGAGGGACGAAAGAGACCCAGTACTTC. Protein: CASSFIRGGTKETQYF.

V usage is TRBV24-1 and J usage is TRBJ1-2; TRBD1 matches at 11 bases. Looked up from germline, CDR1 is KGHDR and CDR2 is SFDVKD. With V trimmed by 3 bases and J by 10 bases, 12 bases remained unmatched. The CDR3 spans 16 residues. CDR3 coding DNA: TGTGCCACCAGTGATCCCGGGCGAGGACAGGGGGCGGACTACACCTTC. Protein product: CATSDPGRGQGADYTF.

V gene TRBV29-1 combines with J gene TRBJ2-5; D might be TRBD1 (5 bases). The CDR3 is made up of 13 amino acids. Germline CDR1 SQVTM, CDR2 ANQGSEA. The V gene lost 2 bases and the J gene lost 1 base, with 8 bases spanning the gap. CDR3 bases: TGCAGCGTTGAAAAGACAGCCCAAGAGACCCAGTACTTC. It encodes CSVEKTAQETQYF. Looking up the rest from reference TRBV29-1 and TRBJ2-5 gives the full variable domain: SAVISQKPSRDICQRGTSLTIQCQVDSQVTMMFWYRQQPGQSLTLIATANQGSEATYESGFVIDKFPISRPNLTFSTLTVSNMSPEDSSIYLCSVEKTAQETQYFGPGTRLLVL.

The rearrangement joins TRBV4-1 to TRBJ2-1; TRBD2 aligns across 9 bases. This CDR3 is built from 17 residues. The trim removed 0 bases at V and 4 bases at J, leaving 7 bases unmatched. The germline gives CDR1 MGHRA, CDR2 YSYEKL. The CDR3 here is CASSQDGAGGQYNEQFF. CDR3 DNA sequence: TGCGCCAGCAGCCAAGATGGGGCGGGAGGGCAATACAATGAGCAGTTCTTC.

The gene calls are TRBV2 and TRBJ1-1, with no clear D. This CDR3 has 14 residues. Trimming cost V 5 bases and J 1 base, with 11 bases left between them. Germline V lookup: CDR1 SNHLY, CDR2 FYNNEI. Here the CDR3 reads CASSPREGNTEAFF. CDR3 sequence (DNA): TGTGCCAGCAGTCCCCGAGAGGGGAACACTGAAGCTTTCTTT.

The chain couples TRBV12-5 to TRBJ2-5, with D uncertain. The CDR3 is 11 residues long. From germline, CDR1 is LGHNT and CDR2 FRNRAP. The germline V and J ends were trimmed by 6 bases and 5 bases, with 7 bases remaining between them. The CDR3 DNA is TGTGCTAGTGGGGTGACGGAGACCCAGTACTTC. Residues: CASGVTETQYF.

The J gene is TRBJ2-3, the V gene TRBV5-8; 8 nucleotides line up with TRBD1. The junction had 9 bases not matched to a gene; V was cut back by 4 bases and J by 2 bases. CDR1 is SGHTS, CDR2 YDEGEE, per germline. The CDR3 spans 16 residues. This CDR3 is CASSRGQGRYTDTQYF. The CDR3 region has the DNA TGTGCCAGCAGCCGCGGACAGGGTCGCTACACAGATACGCAGTATTTT.

This chain joins TRBV29-1 and TRBJ1-1; D is perhaps TRBD1 (6 bases). With 1 base removed from V and 1 base from J, the gap between germline ends came to 19 bases. Germline CDR1 is SQVTM and CDR2 is ANQGSEA. The CDR3 is made up of 17 amino acids. The CDR3 loop is CSVEAWGGLGRNTEAFF. CDR3 DNA: TGCAGCGTTGAAGCTTGGGGGGGGCTGGGCAGGAACACTGAAGCTTTCTTT.

This chain connects TRBV6-2 or TRBV6-3 to TRBJ1-1, with 7 bases that match TRBD1. Germline V CDR1 and CDR2: MNHEY, SVGEGT. V trimming: 5 bases; J trimming: 1 base; junction bases outside the gene matches: 22. The CDR3 contains 20 residues. CDR3 bases: TGTGCCAGCAGTCCGCCTCAACTTAACAGGGGATCGTACCGGAACACTGAAGCTTTCTTT. It codes for CASSPPQLNRGSYRNTEAFF.

The V and J genes are TRBV15 and TRBJ2-3, with D perhaps matching TRBD1 (5 bases). Per germline, CDR1 LNHNV and CDR2 YYDKDF (reference sequence). The CDR3 is made up of 14 amino acids. With 0 bases removed from V and 5 bases from J, the gap between germline ends came to 9 bases. CDR3 bases: TGTGCCACCAGCAGAGAGGGGCGGAGAGATACGCAGTATTTT. Translated, it gives CATSREGRRDTQYF.

This clone was picked up one time. V usage is TRBV6-2 or TRBV6-3 and J usage is TRBJ1-5, with a possible D match to TRBD1 (6 bases). This CDR3 is built from 15 residues. Per the germline V gene, CDR1 is MNHEY and CDR2 is SVGEGT. V dropped 6 bases and J dropped 0 bases, with 12 bases sitting between them. CDR3 in amino acids: CASSLGHDSNQPQHF. CDR3 coding DNA: TGTGCCAGCAGCTTGGGACACGATAGCAATCAGCCCCAGCATTTT.

The rearrangement links TRBV7-2 to TRBJ1-1; D ambiguous. From germline, CDR1 is SGHTA and CDR2 FQGNSA. This CDR3 has 15 residues. V was cut by 2 bases and J by 1 base, with 11 bases left in between. CDR3 nucleotide sequence: TGTGCCAGCAGCTTAACCCAAGCGCAGAACACTGAAGCTTTCTTT. This codes for CASSLTQAQNTEAFF.

The chain links TRBV2 to TRBJ2-1; D remains ambiguous. CDR3 length: 16 residues. V lost 3 bases and J 1 base, leaving 13 bases between the germline ends. CDR1 is SNHLY and CDR2 is FYNNEI in the germline V gene. CDR3 amino acids: CASSDLHYSSYNEQFF. The CDR3 DNA sequence: TGTGCCAGCAGTGACCTACACTACTCTTCCTACAATGAGCAGTTCTTC.

V and J are TRBV18 and TRBJ1-1; tentative D call: TRBD1 (6 bases). V was trimmed by 4 bases and J by 8 bases, leaving 14 bases between them. Germline V gene sequence: CDR1 KGHSH, CDR2 LQKENI. The CDR3 totals 13 residues. The DNA for the CDR3 is TGTGCCAGCTCACTTGACAGGCTTGGGGAAGCTTTCTTT. It specifies CASSLDRLGEAFF.